Listed here is a single T cell receptor (beta chain). This sample was taken from a study of blood T cell repertoires in COVID-19. Overall study: Whether acute or convalescent, the COVID-19 samples came from the United States, Italy and Spain.

This CDR3 is 13 amino acids long. V lost 0 bases, J lost 4 bases, and 5 bases lay in between. Germline V gives CDR1 SGDLS, CDR2 YYNGEE. This table comes from immunoSEQ multiplex PCR, and its TCRdb copy is limited to in-frame clones, with some not included. The data hold roughly 300,000 clones, with approximately 81% observed a single time. The receptor was isolated from a woman aged 60 to 75 with active or convalescent COVID-19. The chain is built from TRBV9 and TRBJ2-1; D remains ambiguous. The specimen sequenced was peripheral blood. CDR3 sequence: CASSVDGYNEQFF. The CDR3 DNA reads as TGTGCCAGCAGCGTAGACGGGTACAATGAGCAGTTCTTC.